Each of the 26 T cell receptor beta chains below was sequenced from the same sample in a study of beta chain features in type 1 diabetes. Study-wide results and caveats: There was a moderate but significant shortening of TCRB CDR3s in all four CD4+ subsets of Type 1 diabetes patients.

The antigens these receptors bind are not known. The entirety of the isolated RNA underwent reverse transcription, so expressed TCRB transcripts were sequenced. Data came from immunoSEQ multiplex PCR; TCRdb stores just in-frame clones and leaves some out. This sample has roughly 700,000 clones; 13% occur once, and the top ten carry approximately 0.02%. Sequenced: naive CD4+ T cells from blood. The receptor source for this set is a young man with type 1 diabetes.

J is TRBJ1-2 and V is TRBV7-3, with D uncertain. The germline V gene has CDR1 SGHTA and CDR2 FQGTGA. There are 14 residues in the CDR3. V was trimmed by 5 bases and J by 7 bases, leaving 17 bases between them. The CDR3 reads CASSQGKSSGGYTF. The CDR3 bases are TGTGCCAGCAGCCAAGGGAAGTCCTCGGGTGGCTACACCTTC. Full variable domain (remainder filled in from reference TRBV7-3 and TRBJ1-2): GAGVSQTPSNKVTEKGKYVELRCDPISGHTALYWYRQSLGQGPEFLIYFQGTGAADDSGLPNDRFFAVRPEGSVSTLKIQRTERGDSAVYLCASSQGKSSGGYTFGSGTRLTVV.

This clone was counted between two and nine times. The CDR3, as DNA: TGTGCCAGCAGCGAGGGACCGTTGGCGGGGAATCAGCCCCAGCATTTT. It yields the protein CASSEGPLAGNQPQHF. The chain combines TRBV9 with TRBJ1-5; possible D gene TRBD1, 5 bases. The CDR3 runs 16 residues. Looked up from germline, CDR1 is SGDLS and CDR2 is YYNGEE. V was shortened by 3 bases and J by 4 bases, with 17 bases between the two germline ends. Drawing the rest from reference TRBV9 and TRBJ1-5, the complete variable domain is DSGVTQTPKHLITATGQRVTLRCSPRSGDLSVYWYQQSLDQGLQFLIQYYNGEERAKGNILERFSAQQFPDLHSELNLSSLELGDSALYFCASSEGPLAGNQPQHFGDGTRLSIL.

In this sample, this clone turned up a few times. CDR3 region: CAWNTGASYEQYF. The CDR3 DNA reads TGTGCCTGGAACACAGGGGCCTCCTACGAGCAGTACTTC. This chain links TRBV30 with TRBJ2-7; 7 nucleotides align to TRBD1. The J segment lost 0 bases and the V segment lost 4 bases, leaving 3 bases of the junction unmatched. There are 13 residues in the CDR3. Germline V gives CDR1 GTSNPN, CDR2 SVGIG (reference sequence).

This clone was counted a few times. The chain uses TRBV19 and TRBJ1-1; 7 bases are a match to TRBD1. This CDR3 is 13 amino acids long. CDR1 and CDR2 (germline): LNHDA, SQIVND (reference sequence). Losses at the gene ends were 7 bases for V and 5 bases for J; bases not matched to a gene: 7. The CDR3 loop reads CASKNRGWTEAFF. For the CDR3, the DNA is TGTGCCAGTAAGAACAGGGGATGGACTGAAGCTTTCTTT.

As regards this clone: Other DNA sequences within the sample encode an identical CDR3. The chain employs TRBV7-9 and TRBJ1-5; D is unresolved. Germline V gene lookup returns CDR1 SEHNR and CDR2 FQNEAQ (reference sequence). This CDR3 comprises 12 residues. Trimming left V 2 bases short and J 6 bases short, with 5 bases between. CDR3 bases: TGTGCCAGCAGCTTACGCGGTCAGCCCCAGCATTTT. Translation: CASSLRGQPQHF.

This clone was counted a few times. CDR3 nucleotides: TGCGCCAGCAGCTGGATAGCTAGCGGGGGAGGCACAGATACGCAGTATTTT. As protein: CASSWIASGGGTDTQYF. The chain joins TRBV5-1 to TRBJ2-3; 10 bases align to TRBD2. The CDR3 is made up of 17 amino acids. V lost 3 bases to trimming and J lost 1 base; unmatched junction nucleotides: 8. The germline V gene has CDR1 SGHRS and CDR2 YFSETQ.

This clone has a handful of counts. The CDR3 DNA sequence: TGTGCCAGCTCACCAGGACACCAAGCAGATACGCAGTATTTT. Translation: CASSPGHQADTQYF. V gene TRBV18 combines with J gene TRBJ2-3; maybe TRBD1 (5 bases). The length of the CDR3 is 14 residues. Germline V CDR1 and CDR2: KGHSH, LQKENI. The V gene lost 2 bases and the J gene lost 4 bases, with 10 bases spanning the gap.

The V call is TRBV5-1, the J call TRBJ2-2, with a weak D call TRBD2 (6 bases). The CDR3 has 15 amino acids. V shed 0 bases and J shed 3 bases, with 9 bases lying between them. CDR1 and CDR2 from the germline V gene are SGHRS and YFSETQ. The CDR3 nucleotides read TGCGCCAGCAGCTTGGAGACGGGGGACACCGGGGAGCTGTTTTTT. It is translated as CASSLETGDTGELFF.

The chain uses TRBV7-2 and TRBJ1-1, with no clear D. Germline lookup yields CDR1 SGHTA and CDR2 FQGNSA. The ends were cut back, 4 bases at V and 3 bases at J, with 9 bases in the middle. This CDR3 spans 13 amino acids. The CDR3 coding sequence is TGTGCCAGCAGCTCAGGACGGGACACTGAAGCTTTCTTT. Encoded protein: CASSSGRDTEAFF.

This clone was detected only a few times. J is TRBJ2-5 and V is TRBV5-4; no reliable D call. Germline V CDR1 and CDR2: SGHNT, YYREEE (reference sequence). The germline V and J ends were trimmed by 10 bases and 4 bases, with 5 bases remaining between them. The CDR3 covers 9 residues. CDR3 DNA sequence: TGTGCCTACGGAGAGACCCAGTACTTC. Residues: CAYGETQYF.

V and J are TRBV10-2 and TRBJ2-2, with TRBD1 identical over 7 bases. CDR1 is WSHSY, CDR2 SAAADI, per germline. Trimming removed 7 bases from V and 1 base from J; junction bases left unmatched: 3. The CDR3 runs to 14 residues. CDR3: CASTWTGNTGELFF. The CDR3, as DNA: TGCGCCAGCACCTGGACAGGGAACACCGGGGAGCTGTTTTTT.

V usage is TRBV14 and J usage is TRBJ1-2; 7 bases line up with TRBD1. The junction had 6 bases not matched to a gene; V was cut back by 5 bases and J by 6 bases. This CDR3 spans 13 amino acids. CDR1 and CDR2 (germline): SGHDN, FVKESK. CDR3 DNA sequence: TGTGCCAGCAGCTCCGGGACAGCTCATGGCTACACCTTC. As protein: CASSSGTAHGYTF.

This chain links TRBV18 with TRBJ2-7; D not resolved. There are 15 residues in the CDR3. Germline values: CDR1 KGHSH, CDR2 LQKENI. Between the trimmed V and J ends, which lost 4 bases and 3 bases, there was a span of 16 bases. The CDR3 is CASSLSIGPYYEQYF. The CDR3 nucleotides are TGTGCCAGCTCACTCAGCATCGGACCATACTACGAGCAGTACTTC.

This rearrangement joins TRBV5-1 to TRBJ2-1; 8 bases align to TRBD2. CDR1 is SGHRS and CDR2 is YFSETQ in the germline V gene. This CDR3 comprises 16 residues. V was pared by 0 bases and J by 4 bases, with 6 bases of the junction left unmatched. The CDR3 DNA sequence: TGCGCCAGCAGCTTGGGAGCCAGCGGGGGATACAATGAGCAGTTCTTC. Its translation: CASSLGASGGYNEQFF.

The sample holds a few counts of this clone. The rearrangement joins TRBV11-2 to TRBJ1-1, with 9 positions matching TRBD1. The CDR3 contains 13 residues. Trimming removed 8 bases from V and 8 bases from J; junction bases left unmatched: 9. The germline V gene encodes CDR1 SGHAT and CDR2 FQNNGV. CDR3 bases: TGTGCCAGCTCGAAATCGACAGGGGGAGAAGCTTTCTTT. It yields the protein CASSKSTGGEAFF.

There are a few counts of this clone. This sample includes further DNA sequences coding for the same CDR3. This rearrangement joins TRBV2 to TRBJ2-7, with TRBD1 identical over 7 bases. CDR1 is SNHLY, CDR2 FYNNEI, per germline. This CDR3 contains 13 residues. V trimming: 4 bases; J trimming: 0 bases; junction bases outside the gene matches: 0. CDR3 sequence (DNA): TGTGCCAGCAGTGGGGACAGCTCCTACGAGCAGTACTTC. This sequence encodes CASSGDSSYEQYF.

This clone came up a few times. The V call is TRBV7-2, the J call TRBJ1-5; 7 bases are shared with TRBD1. The length of the CDR3 is 15 residues. Trimming took 3 bases from V and 7 from J; bases not matched to a gene: 9. Germline CDR1 and CDR2: SGHTA and FQGNSA. Here the CDR3 DNA reads TGTGCCAGCAGCTTTGGGAGGGCAGGGGGACAGCCCCAGCATTTT. Amino acids: CASSFGRAGGQPQHF.

This clone has a handful of counts. The rearrangement links TRBV20-1 to TRBJ2-3; D is unresolved. CDR1 is DFQATT and CDR2 is SNEGSKA in the germline V gene (reference sequence). The V end was cut by 5 bases, the J end by 2 bases, with 5 bases between. The CDR3 runs to 11 residues. The CDR3 DNA sequence: TGCAGTGCTGGCACCACAGATACGCAGTATTTT. Amino acid sequence: CSAGTTDTQYF.

The J gene is TRBJ2-7, the V gene TRBV18, with 9 bases fitting TRBD1. This CDR3 spans 15 amino acids. Losses at the gene ends were 3 bases for V and 4 bases for J; bases not matched to a gene: 7. The germline V gene encodes CDR1 KGHSH and CDR2 LQKENI. The CDR3 spells CASSPTRQGGYEQYF. The DNA of the CDR3 is TGTGCCAGCTCACCTACGAGACAGGGGGGATACGAGCAGTACTTC.

Note on this clone: Other nucleotide sequences from this sample produce the same CDR3. Here the CDR3 reads CASSLQGDTEAFF. The CDR3 DNA sequence: TGTGCCAGCAGCTTACAGGGTGATACTGAAGCTTTCTTT. This chain uses TRBV7-6 with TRBJ1-1, with a tentative D call TRBD1 (5 bases). V lost 2 bases to trimming and J lost 5 bases, with 9 bases between them. CDR3 length equals 13 residues. Germline CDR1 is SGHVS and CDR2 is FNYEAQ.

This clone was observed a few times. This chain links TRBV7-2 with TRBJ2-1; D is unclear. Germline CDR1 is SGHTA and CDR2 is FQGNSA. The CDR3 covers 15 residues. V was pared by 3 bases and J by 2 bases, with 11 bases between. The CDR3 DNA reads as TGTGCCAGCAGCTTCCTCGGATCACCCTACAATGAGCAGTTCTTC. Its translation: CASSFLGSPYNEQFF.

This clone was picked up a small number of times. The chain has TRBV29-1 and TRBJ1-1; a possible D gene is TRBD1 (5 bases). The CDR3 loop spans 14 amino acids. With 6 bases removed from V and 4 bases from J, the gap between germline ends came to 18 bases. Germline-derived CDR1 and CDR2 are SQVTM and ANQGSEA. The CDR3 nucleotides are TGCAGCGTCACAGGAGTTGTGGAGGGCACTGAAGCTTTCTTT. It is translated as CSVTGVVEGTEAFF.

This chain connects TRBV2 to TRBJ1-5; the match to TRBD1 covers 7 bases. V was pared by 8 bases and J by 6 bases, with 10 bases of the junction left unmatched. The CDR3 runs 14 residues. Germline CDR1 reads SNHLY; CDR2 reads FYNNEI. CDR3 in amino acids: CASSRTGEGQPQHF. In DNA, the CDR3 is TGTGCCAGCTCTCGGACAGGAGAGGGTCAGCCCCAGCATTTT.

As for this clone: Germline is not matched at one junction end, which may reflect a read error. This chain links TRBV2 with TRBJ1-3, with a weak D call TRBD1 (5 bases). Germline CDR1 is SNHLY and CDR2 is FYNNEI. CDR3 length equals 12 residues. The chain's CDR3 is CASTRDSARTNF. CDR3 DNA sequence: TGTGCCAGCACCCGGGACTCCGCAAGGACCAATTTT. Looking up the rest from reference TRBV2 and TRBJ1-3 gives the full variable domain: EPEVTQTPSHQVTQMGQEVILRCVPISNHLYFYWYRQILGQKVEFLVSFYNNEISEKSEIFDDQFSVERPDGSNFTLKIRSTKLEDSAMYFCASTRDSARTNFGEGSWLTVV.

A few counts support this clone. The chain is built from TRBV6-6 and TRBJ2-3; weak D call: TRBD1 (6 bases). There are 15 residues in the CDR3. Deletions cut 6 bases from V and 0 bases from J, with 13 bases between. The germline V gene has CDR1 MNHNY and CDR2 SVGAGI (reference sequence). Written as DNA, the CDR3 is TGTGCCAGCAGCCGAGGGCAGGGGAGCACAGATACGCAGTATTTT. It specifies CASSRGQGSTDTQYF.

The chain is built from TRBV6-1 and TRBJ1-1, with D hard to call. This CDR3 region has 13 residues. CDR1 and CDR2 (germline): MNHNS, SASEGT. Trimming removed 3 bases from V and 1 base from J, with 6 bases in between. The CDR3: CASSDPGNTEAFF. The CDR3 nucleotides read TGTGCCAGCAGTGACCCGGGGAACACTGAAGCTTTCTTT.